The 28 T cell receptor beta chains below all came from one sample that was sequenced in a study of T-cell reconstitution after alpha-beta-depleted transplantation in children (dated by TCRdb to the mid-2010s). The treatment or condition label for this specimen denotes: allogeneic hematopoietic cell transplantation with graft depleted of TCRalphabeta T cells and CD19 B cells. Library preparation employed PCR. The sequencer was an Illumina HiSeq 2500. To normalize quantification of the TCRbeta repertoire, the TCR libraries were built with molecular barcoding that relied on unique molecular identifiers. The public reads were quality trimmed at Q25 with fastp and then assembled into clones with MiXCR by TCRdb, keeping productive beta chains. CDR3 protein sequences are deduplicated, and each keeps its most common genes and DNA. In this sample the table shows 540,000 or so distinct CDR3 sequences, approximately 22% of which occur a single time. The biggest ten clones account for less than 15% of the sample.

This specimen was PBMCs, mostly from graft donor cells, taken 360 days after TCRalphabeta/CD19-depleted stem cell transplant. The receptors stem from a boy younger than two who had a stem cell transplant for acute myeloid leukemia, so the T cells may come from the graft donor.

The CDR3 DNA is TGTGCCACCAGTGATCCGACTAGCGGGGGGGTGGATGAGCAGTTCTTC. Translation gives CATSDPTSGGVDEQFF. The chain carries TRBV24-1 and TRBJ2-1; TRBD2 matches at 14 bases. V shed 3 bases, J shed 8 bases, and the junction held 5 bases outside the gene matches. The CDR3 consists of 16 residues. CDR1 is KGHDR and CDR2 is SFDVKD in the germline V gene.

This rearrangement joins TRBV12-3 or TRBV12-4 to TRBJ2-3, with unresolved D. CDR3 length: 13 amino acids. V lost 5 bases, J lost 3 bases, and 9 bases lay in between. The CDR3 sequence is CASSPSITDTQYF. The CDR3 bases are TGTGCCAGCAGTCCGAGCATTACAGATACGCAGTATTTT.

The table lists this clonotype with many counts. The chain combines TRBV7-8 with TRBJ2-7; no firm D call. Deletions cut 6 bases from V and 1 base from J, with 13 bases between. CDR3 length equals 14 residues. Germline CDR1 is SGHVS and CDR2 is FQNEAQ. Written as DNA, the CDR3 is TGTGCCAGCAGGGTAGCTTACGGGTCCTACGAGCAGTACGTC. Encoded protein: CASRVAYGSYEQYV.

Here the CDR3 DNA reads TGCGCCAGCAGCCAAGGCCCGTGGGACAGCGAGGGCGAGCAGTACTTC. This sequence encodes CASSQGPWDSEGEQYF. The chain uses TRBV4-3 and TRBJ2-7; TRBD1 aligns across 7 bases. V trimming: 1 base; J trimming: 6 bases; junction bases outside the gene matches: 12. From germline, CDR1 is LGHNA and CDR2 YSLEER. There are 16 residues in the CDR3.

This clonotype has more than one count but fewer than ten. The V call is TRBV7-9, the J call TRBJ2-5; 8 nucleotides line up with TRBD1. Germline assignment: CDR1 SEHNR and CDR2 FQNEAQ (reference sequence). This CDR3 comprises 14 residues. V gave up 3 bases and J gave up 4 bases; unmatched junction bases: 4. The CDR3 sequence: CASSLDRERETQYF. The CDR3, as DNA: TGTGCCAGCAGCTTGGACAGGGAGCGAGAGACCCAGTACTTC.

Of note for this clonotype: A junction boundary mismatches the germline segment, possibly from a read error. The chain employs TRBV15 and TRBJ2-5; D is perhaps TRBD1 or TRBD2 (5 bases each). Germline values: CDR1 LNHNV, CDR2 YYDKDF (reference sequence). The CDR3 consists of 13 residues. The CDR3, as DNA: TGTGCCACCAGCAGAGATCCAGGGACCGGGCGACTCTTC. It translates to CATSRDPGTGRLF.

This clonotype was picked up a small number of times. CDR3 sequence (DNA): TGTGCCAGCAGTCGCCCGGGACTAGCGGGGGGACCTGAGCAGTTCTTC. Amino acid sequence: CASSRPGLAGGPEQFF. The chain employs TRBV12-3 or TRBV12-4 and TRBJ2-1, with 15 nucleotides matching TRBD2. The CDR3 has 16 residues. Unmatched junction bases numbered 8, after V lost 5 bases and J lost 9 bases.

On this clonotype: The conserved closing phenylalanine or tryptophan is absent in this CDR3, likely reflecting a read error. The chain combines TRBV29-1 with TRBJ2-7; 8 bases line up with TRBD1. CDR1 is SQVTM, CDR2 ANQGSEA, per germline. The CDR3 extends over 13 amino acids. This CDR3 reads CSARTGSAYEQYL. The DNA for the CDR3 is TGCAGCGCCCGGACAGGGTCGGCCTACGAACAGTACCTC.

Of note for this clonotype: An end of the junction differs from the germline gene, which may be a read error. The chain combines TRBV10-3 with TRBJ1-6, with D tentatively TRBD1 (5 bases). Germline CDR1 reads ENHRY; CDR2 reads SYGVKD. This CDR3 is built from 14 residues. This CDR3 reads CAISADTYNSPLHF. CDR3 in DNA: TGTGCCATCAGTGCGGACACCTACAATTCACCCCTCCACTTT.

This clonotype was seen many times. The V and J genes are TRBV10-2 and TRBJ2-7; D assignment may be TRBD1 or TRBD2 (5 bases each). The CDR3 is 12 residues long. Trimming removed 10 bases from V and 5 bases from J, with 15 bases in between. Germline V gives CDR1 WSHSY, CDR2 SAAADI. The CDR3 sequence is CATSQGRNEQYV. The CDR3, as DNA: TGCGCCACCTCCCAGGGACGCAACGAGCAGTACGTC.

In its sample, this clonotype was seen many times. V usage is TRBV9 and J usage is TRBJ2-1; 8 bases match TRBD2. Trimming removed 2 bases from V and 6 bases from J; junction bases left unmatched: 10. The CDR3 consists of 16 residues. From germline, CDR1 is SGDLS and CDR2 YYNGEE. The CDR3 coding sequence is TGTGCCAGCAGCGTGACTAGCGAACTCAAGGGCAATGAGCAGTTCTTC. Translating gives CASSVTSELKGNEQFF.

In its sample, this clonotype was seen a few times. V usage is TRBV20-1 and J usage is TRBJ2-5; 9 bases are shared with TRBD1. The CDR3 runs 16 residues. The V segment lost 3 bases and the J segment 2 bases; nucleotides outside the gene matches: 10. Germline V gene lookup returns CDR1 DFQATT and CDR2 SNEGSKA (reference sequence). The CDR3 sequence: CSASYRDRDSQETQYF. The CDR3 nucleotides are TGCAGTGCTAGTTACCGGGACAGGGACTCACAAGAGACCCAGTACTTC.

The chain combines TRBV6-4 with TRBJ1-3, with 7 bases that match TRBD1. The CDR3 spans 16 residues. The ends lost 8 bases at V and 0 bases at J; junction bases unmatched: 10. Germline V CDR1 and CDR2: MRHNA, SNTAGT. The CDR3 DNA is TGTGCCAGCGGGGGGGACAGAGCCTACTCTGGAAACACCATATATTTT. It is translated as CASGGDRAYSGNTIYF.

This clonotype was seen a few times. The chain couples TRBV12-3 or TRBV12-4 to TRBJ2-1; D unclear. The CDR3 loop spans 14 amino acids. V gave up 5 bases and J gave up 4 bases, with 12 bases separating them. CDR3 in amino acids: CASSPLRAYNEQFF. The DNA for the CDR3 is TGTGCCAGCAGTCCCCTCCGGGCGTACAATGAGCAGTTCTTC.

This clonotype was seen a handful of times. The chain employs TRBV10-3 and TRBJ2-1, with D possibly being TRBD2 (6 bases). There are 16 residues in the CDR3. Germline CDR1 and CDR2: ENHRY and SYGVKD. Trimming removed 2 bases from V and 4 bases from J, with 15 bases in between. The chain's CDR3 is CAISEVGTPNYNEQFF. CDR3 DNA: TGTGCCATCAGTGAGGTAGGGACTCCCAATTACAATGAGCAGTTCTTC.

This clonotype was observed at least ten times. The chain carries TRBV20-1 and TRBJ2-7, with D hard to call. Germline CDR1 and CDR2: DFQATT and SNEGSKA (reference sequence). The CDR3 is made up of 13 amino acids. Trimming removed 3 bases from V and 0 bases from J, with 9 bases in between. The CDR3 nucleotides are TGCAGTGCTAGGCCCGCGAGCTCCTACGAGCAGTACGTC. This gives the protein CSARPASSYEQYV.

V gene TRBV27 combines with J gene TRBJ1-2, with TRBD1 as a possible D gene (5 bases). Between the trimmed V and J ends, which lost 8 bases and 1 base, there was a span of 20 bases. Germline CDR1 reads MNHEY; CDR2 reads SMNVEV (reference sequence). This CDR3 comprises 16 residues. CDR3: CASHSQGLSHNYGYTF. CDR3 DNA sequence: TGTGCCAGCCATTCCCAGGGACTTTCACATAACTATGGCTACACCTTC.

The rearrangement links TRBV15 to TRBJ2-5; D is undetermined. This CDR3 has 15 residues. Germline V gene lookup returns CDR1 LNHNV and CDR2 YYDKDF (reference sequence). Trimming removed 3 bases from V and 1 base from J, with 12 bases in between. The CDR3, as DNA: TGTGCCACCAGCAGCCCTGGCGAATTCCAAGAGACCCAGTACTTC. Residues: CATSSPGEFQETQYF. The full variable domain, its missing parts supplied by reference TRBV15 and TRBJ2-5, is DAMVIQNPRYQVTQFGKPVTLSCSQTLNHNVMYWYQQKSSQAPKLLFHYYDKDFNNEADTPDNFQSRRPNTSFCFLDIRSPGLGDTAMYLCATSSPGEFQETQYFGPGTRLLVL.

CDR3 amino acids: CASSPRAQISTDTQYF. CDR3 sequence (DNA): TGTGCCAGCTCACCACGAGCCCAGATTAGCACAGATACGCAGTATTTT. This chain uses TRBV18 with TRBJ2-3; D not certain. This CDR3 has 16 residues. Trimming stripped 1 base from V and 0 bases from J, with 11 bases between. Looked up from germline, CDR1 is KGHSH and CDR2 is LQKENI.

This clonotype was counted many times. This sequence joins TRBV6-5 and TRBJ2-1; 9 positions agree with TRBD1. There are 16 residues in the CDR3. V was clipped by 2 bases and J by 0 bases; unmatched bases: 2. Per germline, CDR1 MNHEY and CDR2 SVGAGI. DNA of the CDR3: TGTGCCAGCAGTTACGGACAGGGGAGCTCCTACAATGAGCAGTTCTTC. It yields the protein CASSYGQGSSYNEQFF.

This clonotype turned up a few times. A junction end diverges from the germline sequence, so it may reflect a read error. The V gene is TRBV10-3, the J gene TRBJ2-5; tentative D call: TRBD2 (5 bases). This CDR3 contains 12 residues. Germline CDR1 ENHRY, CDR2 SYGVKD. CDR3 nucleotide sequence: TGTGCCATCAGTGAGACCCTCCAGGAGGCCTCCTTC. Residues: CAISETLQEASF.

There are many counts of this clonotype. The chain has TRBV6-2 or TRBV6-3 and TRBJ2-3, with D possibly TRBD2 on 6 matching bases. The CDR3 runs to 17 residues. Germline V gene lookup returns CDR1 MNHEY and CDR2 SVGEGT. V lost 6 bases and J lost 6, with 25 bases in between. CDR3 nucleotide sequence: TGTGCCAGCAGGACCTCCCGGGACCTGGGGAGGTCGGATACGCAGTATTTT. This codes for CASRTSRDLGRSDTQYF.

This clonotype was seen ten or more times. DNA of the CDR3: TGTGCCAGCAGCCCATCGGCGGAGGCAGGGCTGAACACTGAAGCTTTCTTT. This codes for CASSPSAEAGLNTEAFF. The V and J genes are TRBV7-9 and TRBJ1-1; D possibly corresponds to TRBD1 (5 bases). In germline, CDR1 is SEHNR, CDR2 FQNEAQ (reference sequence). V gave up 5 bases and J gave up 0 bases, with 19 bases separating them. The CDR3 consists of 17 residues.

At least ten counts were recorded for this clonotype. The CDR3 DNA reads as TGTGCCAGCAGTTTATGGGGACAGGGAGGATCTGGGGCCAACGTCCTGACTTTC. This gives the protein CASSLWGQGGSGANVLTF. V and J are TRBV12-3 or TRBV12-4 and TRBJ2-6; 9 bases fit TRBD1. This CDR3 contains 18 residues. J lost 1 base, V lost 2 bases, and 6 bases had no gene match.

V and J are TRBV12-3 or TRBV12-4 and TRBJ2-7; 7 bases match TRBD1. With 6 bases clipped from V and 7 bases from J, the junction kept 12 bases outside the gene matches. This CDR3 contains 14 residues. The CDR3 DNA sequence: TGTGCCAGCAGCCCTACAGGGGCCCTCCGGGAGCAGTACTTC. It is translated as CASSPTGALREQYF.

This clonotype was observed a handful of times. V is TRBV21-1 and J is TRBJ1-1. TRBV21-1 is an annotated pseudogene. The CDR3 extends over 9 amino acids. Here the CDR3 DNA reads TGTGCCAGCCCAGCTGAAGCTTTCTTT. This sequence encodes CASPAEAFF.

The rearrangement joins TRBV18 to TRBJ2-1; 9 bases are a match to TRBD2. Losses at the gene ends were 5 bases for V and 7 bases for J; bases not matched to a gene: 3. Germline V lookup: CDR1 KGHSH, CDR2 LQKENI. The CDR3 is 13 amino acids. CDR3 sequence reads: CASSAGGRNEQFF. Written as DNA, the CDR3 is TGTGCCAGCTCAGCGGGGGGGCGTAATGAGCAGTTCTTC. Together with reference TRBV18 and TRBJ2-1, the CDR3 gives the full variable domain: NAGVMQNPRHLVRRRGQEARLRCSPMKGHSHVYWYRQLPEEGLKFMVYLQKENIIDESGMPKERFSAEFPKEGPSILRIQQVVRGDSAAYFCASSAGGRNEQFFGPGTRLTVL.

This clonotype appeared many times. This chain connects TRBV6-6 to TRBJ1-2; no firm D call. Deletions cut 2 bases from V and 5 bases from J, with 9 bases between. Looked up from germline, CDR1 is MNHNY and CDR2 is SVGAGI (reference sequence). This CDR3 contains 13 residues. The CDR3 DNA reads TGTGCCAGCAGTTACAGGGAAGAATATGGCTACACCTTC. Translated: CASSYREEYGYTF.